The 24 T cell receptor beta chains below come from one sample, sequenced in a study of molecular identifiers for immune sequencing clone quantification. Using its own MiXCR run on the PCR reads, TCRdb lists one record per CDR3 protein. The sample includes 250,000 to 400,000 distinct CDR3 sequences, 20% to 25% of them seen just once. Sequencing was performed on naive CD8+ T cells from blood, with Jurkat cell RNA spiked in. The subset is: FACS-sorted CD8+CD4-CCR7+CD45RA+ naive T cells. These receptors originate from a human donor in good health. Some libraries in this study had Jurkat cell RNA spiked in.

This clonotype was observed at least ten times. The genes are TRBV7-9 and TRBJ1-2; no reliable D call. CDR3 length: 14 amino acids. V lost 5 bases and J 0 bases, leaving 10 bases between the germline ends. The V gene's germline CDR1 is SEHNR and CDR2 FQNEAQ (reference sequence). Here the CDR3 reads CASSEQPTNYGYTF. CDR3 DNA: TGTGCCAGCAGCGAACAGCCTACTAACTATGGCTACACCTTC.

V and J are TRBV12-3 or TRBV12-4 and TRBJ1-2; possibly TRBD1 for D (5 bases). The CDR3 runs 14 residues. Trimming left V 4 bases short and J 2 bases short, with 11 bases between. CDR3 bases: TGTGCCAGCAGTTCTCAGGGAGGCAACTATGGCTACACCTTC. This gives the protein CASSSQGGNYGYTF.

This clonotype was found many times. V and J are TRBV20-1 and TRBJ2-3; D possibly corresponds to TRBD2 (5 bases). The germline V and J ends were trimmed by 4 bases and 3 bases, with 11 bases remaining between them. Germline values: CDR1 DFQATT, CDR2 SNEGSKA (reference sequence). There are 13 residues in the CDR3. This chain's CDR3 is CSANLASTDTQYF. The CDR3 nucleotides read TGCAGTGCTAACCTAGCATCAACAGATACGCAGTATTTT.

The sample holds many counts of this clonotype. V is TRBV7-6 and J is TRBJ1-5, with D hard to call. The V gene's germline CDR1 is SGHVS and CDR2 FNYEAQ. This CDR3 region has 13 residues. V lost 6 bases to trimming and J lost 0 bases, with 6 bases between them. The CDR3 bases are TGTGCCAGCAGGAGGCTTAGCAATCAGCCCCAGCATTTT. Protein: CASRRLSNQPQHF.

This rearrangement joins TRBV4-1 to TRBJ1-2, with TRBD1 matching 8 bases. The CDR3 covers 15 residues. V gave up 3 bases and J gave up 0 bases; unmatched junction bases: 3. Germline V gene lookup returns CDR1 MGHRA and CDR2 YSYEKL. The CDR3 region has the DNA TGCGCCAGCAGCCACGACAGGGGACCTAACTATGGCTACACCTTC. Protein: CASSHDRGPNYGYTF.

This clonotype was counted ten times or more. The V gene is TRBV12-3 or TRBV12-4, the J gene TRBJ2-2; 10 bases agree with TRBD2. This CDR3 region has 20 residues. V lost 5 bases, J lost 6 bases, and 21 bases stayed unmatched. CDR3 sequence (DNA): TGTGCCAGCAGTCCCCCCCCTAGCGGGAGAAGGGTTACTGGGCCCGGGGAGCTGTTTTTT. This encodes CASSPPPSGRRVTGPGELFF.

As to this clonotype: One base away lies a much larger clone, so this may be a sequencing read error. The CDR3 protein is CASSLVTESYERYF. In DNA, the CDR3 is TGTGCCAGCAGCTTAGTAACAGAGTCCTACGAGCGGTACTTC. The chain couples TRBV7-9 to TRBJ2-7; D call uncertain. The V gene's germline CDR1 is SEHNR and CDR2 FQNEAQ (reference sequence). The CDR3 consists of 14 residues.

As for this clonotype: A read error may explain this, as a much larger clone is one base away. This chain joins TRBV12-3 or TRBV12-4 and TRBJ2-6; D is undetermined. V was cut by 7 bases and J by 2 bases, with 6 bases left in between. The CDR3 is 13 residues long. The CDR3 loop is CASKHAGANVLTF. The CDR3 DNA follows: TGTGCCAGCAAGCATGCTGGGGCCAACGTCCTGACTTTC.

In its sample, this clonotype was seen a few times. A much larger clone is a single base away; this may be a read error. The chain recombines TRBV7-9 with TRBJ1-1; unclear D gene. Per germline, CDR1 SEHNR and CDR2 FQNEAQ (reference sequence). CDR3 length: 13 residues. V lost 3 bases and J lost 4, with 9 bases in between. CDR3 coding DNA: TGTGCCAGCAGCTTTCACACAAGCACTGAAGCTTTCTTT. This gives the protein CASSFHTSTEAFF.

This clonotype was seen ten or more times. The rearrangement joins TRBV4-3 to TRBJ1-1; 7 positions match TRBD1. Germline CDR1 is LGHNA and CDR2 is YSLEER. CDR3 length equals 16 residues. Trimming took 1 base from V and 2 from J; bases not matched to a gene: 7. CDR3 DNA sequence: TGCGCCAGCAGCCAAGGGGCAGGGGGGCTCAACACTGAAGCTTTCTTT. Amino acids: CASSQGAGGLNTEAFF.

This clonotype was found many times. The J gene is TRBJ1-1, the V gene TRBV7-2; D remains ambiguous. CDR1 and CDR2 from the germline V gene are SGHTA and FQGNSA. CDR3 length: 13 residues. V lost 3 bases and J lost 3, with 8 bases in between. The CDR3 here is CASSFDTYTEAFF. The CDR3 bases are TGTGCCAGCAGCTTTGACACTTACACTGAAGCTTTCTTT.

The chain is built from TRBV7-9 and TRBJ2-3; D could derive from TRBD1 or TRBD2 (7 bases each). The CDR3 is 15 residues long. V gave up 5 bases and J gave up 3 bases, with 15 bases separating them. CDR1 SEHNR and CDR2 FQNEAQ come from the germline V gene (reference sequence). Written as DNA, the CDR3 is TGTGCCAGCAGCACCAGGGGGGGTGAGACAGATACGCAGTATTTT. Its translation: CASSTRGGETDTQYF.

Written as DNA, the CDR3 is TGTGCCAGCAGCCATGGGGGGCCCTTTGGATCCCAAGAGACCCAGTACTTC. Amino acid sequence: CASSHGGPFGSQETQYF. This rearrangement joins TRBV27 to TRBJ2-5; D tentatively fits TRBD1 or TRBD2 (6 bases each). V lost 6 bases, J lost 1 base, and 21 bases lay in between. This CDR3 region has 17 residues. From germline, CDR1 is MNHEY and CDR2 SMNVEV (reference sequence).

This clonotype was observed many times. The chain has TRBV5-6 and TRBJ2-7; D might be TRBD1 or TRBD2, each matching 5 bases. V lost 0 bases and J lost 5, with 18 bases in between. The CDR3 totals 16 residues. Per the germline V gene, CDR1 is SGHDT and CDR2 is YYEEEE. CDR3 protein: CASSLGGYLAGDEQYF. Written as DNA, the CDR3 is TGTGCCAGCAGCTTGGGGGGGTACTTGGCCGGCGACGAGCAGTACTTC.

This clonotype was recorded at least ten times. The chain recombines TRBV2 with TRBJ1-1; D remains ambiguous. CDR3 length: 13 residues. Germline CDR1 and CDR2: SNHLY and FYNNEI. Trimming removed 8 bases at V and 4 bases at J, with 14 bases between. CDR3 sequence reads: CASAWRAGTEAFF. Written as DNA, the CDR3 is TGTGCCAGCGCTTGGCGGGCAGGCACTGAAGCTTTCTTT. The full variable domain, with the rest looked up from reference TRBV2 and TRBJ1-1, is EPEVTQTPSHQVTQMGQEVILRCVPISNHLYFYWYRQILGQKVEFLVSFYNNEISEKSEIFDDQFSVERPDGSNFTLKIRSTKLEDSAMYFCASAWRAGTEAFFGQGTRLTVV.

This clonotype was found many times. The chain has TRBV2 and TRBJ2-1; D gene ambiguous. V was pared by 5 bases and J by 6 bases, with 17 bases between. The CDR3 totals 15 residues. From germline, CDR1 is SNHLY and CDR2 FYNNEI. CDR3 DNA sequence: TGTGCCAGCAGTTTGGGGTCAACCCAACTCAATGAGCAGTTCTTC. Translation: CASSLGSTQLNEQFF. Combining the CDR3 with reference TRBV2 and TRBJ2-1 gives the whole variable domain EPEVTQTPSHQVTQMGQEVILRCVPISNHLYFYWYRQILGQKVEFLVSFYNNEISEKSEIFDDQFSVERPDGSNFTLKIRSTKLEDSAMYFCASSLGSTQLNEQFFGPGTRLTVL.

This clonotype has ten or more counts. The chain joins TRBV27 to TRBJ2-7, with 9 nucleotides matching TRBD2. The CDR3 is 15 amino acids. Germline loops: CDR1 MNHEY, CDR2 SMNVEV (reference sequence). With 2 bases clipped from V and 3 bases from J, the junction kept 5 bases outside the gene matches. DNA of the CDR3: TGTGCCAGCAGTTTAAGGGCGGGAGGGTACTACGAGCAGTACTTC. Amino acids: CASSLRAGGYYEQYF.

This clonotype was recorded at least ten times. CDR3 in DNA: TGTGCCAGCAGTTTAGGCAGGGTCGCCGGGGAGCTGTTTTTT. Encoded protein: CASSLGRVAGELFF. V is TRBV28 and J is TRBJ2-2, with D perhaps TRBD1 (5 bases). Trimming stripped 2 bases from V and 6 bases from J, with 10 bases between. Germline loops: CDR1 MDHEN, CDR2 SYDVKM. The CDR3 extends over 14 amino acids.

Ten or more counts support this clonotype. In nucleotides, the CDR3 is TGTGCCACCAGACAGGGGGACACCGGGGAGCTGTTTTTT. Residues: CATRQGDTGELFF. The chain employs TRBV24-1 and TRBJ2-2, with 8 bases that match TRBD1. This CDR3 is 13 amino acids long. J was trimmed by 3 bases and V by 7 bases; bases with no gene match: 0. Germline V gene data show CDR1 as KGHDR and CDR2 as SFDVKD.

This clonotype was seen ten or more times. The chain has TRBV6-2 or TRBV6-3 and TRBJ1-5; D remains ambiguous. Germline V gene sequence: CDR1 MNHEY, CDR2 SVGEGT. Trimming removed 6 bases at V and 4 bases at J, with 19 bases between. The CDR3 totals 16 residues. The CDR3 sequence is CASSAGLPWVNQPQHF. The CDR3 DNA follows: TGTGCCAGCAGCGCCGGGCTCCCCTGGGTAAATCAGCCCCAGCATTTT.

This clonotype appeared many times. The CDR3 region is CASRSGQGIDEQFF. CDR3 nucleotide sequence: TGTGCCAGCAGATCGGGACAGGGTATCGATGAGCAGTTCTTC. The genes are TRBV11-2 and TRBJ2-1, with 9 bases matching TRBD1. This CDR3 is 14 amino acids long. V dropped 6 bases and J dropped 8; count of bases not matched to a gene: 8. The germline CDR1 and CDR2 sequences are SGHAT and FQNNGV.

This rearrangement joins TRBV28 to TRBJ2-5; D is unclear. Per germline, CDR1 MDHEN and CDR2 SYDVKM. This CDR3 spans 13 amino acids. Trimming removed 9 bases at V and 4 bases at J, with 15 bases between. CDR3 in amino acids: CASTLDLRETQYF. DNA for the CDR3: TGTGCCAGTACCCTCGACCTGAGAGAGACCCAGTACTTC.

In this sample, this clonotype turned up many times. The J gene is TRBJ2-5, the V gene TRBV7-9; no clear D gene. The V gene's germline CDR1 is SEHNR and CDR2 FQNEAQ (reference sequence). The CDR3 contains 12 residues. Trimming took off 5 bases at V and 1 base at J, with 5 bases between the two ends. CDR3 sequence: CASSLVQETQYF. CDR3 bases: TGTGCCAGCAGCCTCGTCCAAGAGACCCAGTACTTC.

This clonotype has a count of ten or more. The gene calls are TRBV3-1 and TRBJ2-6, with D unclear. The germline V gene encodes CDR1 LGHDT and CDR2 YNNKEL (reference sequence). CDR3 size: 18 residues. V was trimmed by 0 bases and J by 0 bases, leaving 12 bases between them. CDR3 nucleotide sequence: TGTGCCAGCAGCCAAGAATTGAATTGGCGCTCTGGGGCCAACGTCCTGACTTTC. It is translated as CASSQELNWRSGANVLTF.